The next 3 T cell receptor beta chains were all read from a single sample in a study of blood T cell repertoires in COVID-19. Some clones are missing from TCRdb's copy, which holds only in-frame ones; the method was immunoSEQ multiplex PCR. The table records more than 120,000 clones, roughly 80% of them present only once. Source material: peripheral blood. These receptors were obtained from a human donor in a cohort sampled during active COVID-19.

The chain uses TRBV29-1 and TRBJ2-2; 8 nucleotides agree with TRBD2. The CDR3 runs 14 residues. The V gene's germline CDR1 is SQVTM and CDR2 ANQGSEA. V shed 7 bases, J shed 0 bases, and the junction held 4 bases outside the gene matches. CDR3 DNA: TGCAGCGCGCAACTAGCGGCGAACACCGGGGAGCTGTTTTTT. Protein sequence: CSAQLAANTGELFF.

The table lists this clone with a few counts. The chain has TRBV13 and TRBJ2-3; 9 positions agree with TRBD2. V trimming: 5 bases; J trimming: 2 bases; junction bases outside the gene matches: 8. The CDR3 runs to 16 residues. Germline CDR1 and CDR2: PRHDT and FYEKMQ (reference sequence). Here the CDR3 DNA reads TGTGCCAGCAGCCCGGCGGGGGGGTCCTCCACAGATACGCAGTATTTT. Protein product: CASSPAGGSSTDTQYF.

The table lists this clone with a count of one. The rearrangement joins TRBV2 to TRBJ1-5, with D unresolved. With 5 bases removed from V and 5 bases from J, the gap between germline ends came to 7 bases. This CDR3 has 12 residues. The germline V gene has CDR1 SNHLY and CDR2 FYNNEI. The CDR3 DNA sequence: TGTGCCAGCAGTCCAGATGATCAGCCCCAGCATTTT. It yields the protein CASSPDDQPQHF.